The 14 T cell receptor beta chains below were found in one sample sequenced in a study of blood T cell repertoires in COVID-19 (TCRdb year 2020). Library construction relied on the immunoSEQ multiplex PCR assay. TCRdb obtained this table from immuneACCESS and retained in-frame rearrangements with V and J assigned. These tables miss some clones; where compared with another copy, unresolved V genes account for less than half of the shortfall, and the remainder is unexplained. Here the sample has some 240,000 clones; 86% occur a single time. The ten top clones hold roughly 3.5% of the sample. The sequenced sample was PBMCs or T cells enriched from blood (not recorded which). The source of these receptors is a woman aged 40 to 55 with acute COVID-19.

This clone was recorded only once. The J gene is TRBJ2-7, the V gene TRBV30, with 7 bases lining up with TRBD2. Per the germline V gene, CDR1 is GTSNPN and CDR2 is SVGIG (reference sequence). V dropped 4 bases and J dropped 4; count of bases not matched to a gene: 10. The CDR3 totals 14 residues. CDR3 sequence: CAWTSSGTKYEQYF. The CDR3 DNA follows: TGTGCCTGGACCTCCTCCGGGACTAAATACGAGCAGTACTTC.

V and J are TRBV4-2 and TRBJ2-1, with 10 nucleotides matching TRBD2. The V gene end was trimmed by 1 base and the J gene end by 9 bases; junction bases not matched to a gene: 6. Germline-derived CDR1 and CDR2 are LGHNA and YNFKEQ. CDR3 length equals 15 residues. CDR3 nucleotides: TGTGCCAGCAGCCAAGGTTTAGCGGGAGGTCCTGAGCAGTTCTTC. Protein: CASSQGLAGGPEQFF.

The chain carries TRBV28 and TRBJ1-1; D is uncertain. This CDR3 comprises 14 residues. Between the trimmed V and J ends, which lost 10 bases and 11 bases, there was a span of 26 bases. In germline, CDR1 is MDHEN, CDR2 SYDVKM. CDR3 residues: CATAGRESRYAAFF. The CDR3 nucleotides are TGTGCCACCGCGGGCCGGGAGTCCCGCTATGCGGCTTTCTTT.

The rearrangement links TRBV5-1 to TRBJ1-2; tentatively, D is TRBD1 (6 bases). This CDR3 is 13 amino acids long. Trimming removed 5 bases from V and 8 bases from J, with 16 bases in between. The germline V gene encodes CDR1 SGHRS and CDR2 YFSETQ. The CDR3 loop is CASRSGAGVGYTF. The DNA for the CDR3 is TGCGCCAGCAGATCCGGGGCAGGGGTCGGCTACACCTTC. Variable domain in full (rest from reference TRBV5-1 and TRBJ1-2): KAGVTQTPRYLIKTRGQQVTLSCSPISGHRSVSWYQQTPGQGLQFLFEYFSETQRNKGNFPGRFSGRQFSNSRSEMNVSTLELGDSALYLCASRSGAGVGYTFGSGTRLTVV.

J is TRBJ2-1 and V is TRBV15, with 9 bases that match TRBD2. Germline trimming cut 3 bases from V and 7 bases from J; bases unmatched to any gene: 10. Per germline, CDR1 LNHNV and CDR2 YYDKDF (reference sequence). The CDR3 spans 16 residues. CDR3 nucleotides: TGTGCCACCAGCAGGTTAGCGGGAGAAGGGAGTAATGAGCAGTTCTTC. This gives the protein CATSRLAGEGSNEQFF.

The rearrangement links TRBV4-1 to TRBJ2-7, with no clear D. Germline V lookup: CDR1 MGHRA, CDR2 YSYEKL. V lost 0 bases, J lost 2 bases, and 5 bases lay in between. The CDR3 is 13 amino acids. This CDR3 is CASSQDPTYEQYF. In DNA form, the CDR3 reads TGCGCCAGCAGCCAAGACCCCACCTACGAGCAGTACTTC.

V and J are TRBV9 and TRBJ1-3, with D perhaps TRBD1 (5 bases). This CDR3 region has 15 residues. Germline lookup yields CDR1 SGDLS and CDR2 YYNGEE. The V end lost 2 bases, the J end lost 0 bases, and 9 bases lay between the germline ends. The DNA of the CDR3 is TGTGCCAGCAGCGTCTCGCAGGGCTCTGGAAACACCATATATTTT. It yields the protein CASSVSQGSGNTIYF.

The genes are TRBV19 and TRBJ2-2; D ambiguous. Trimming took off 6 bases at V and 7 bases at J, with 15 bases between the two ends. The CDR3 runs to 14 residues. The germline V gene has CDR1 LNHDA and CDR2 SQIVND (reference sequence). Written as DNA, the CDR3 is TGTGCCAGTAGAGAGGATATGGAAAACGGGGAGCTGTTTTTT. Translated, it gives CASREDMENGELFF. The full variable domain, its missing parts supplied by reference TRBV19 and TRBJ2-2, is DGGITQSPKYLFRKEGQNVTLSCEQNLNHDAMYWYRQDPGQGLRLIYYSQIVNDFQKGDIAEGYSVSREKKESFPLTVTSAQKNPTAFYLCASREDMENGELFFGEGSRLTVL.

V usage is TRBV15 and J usage is TRBJ1-6; D remains unclear. The germline V and J ends were trimmed by 2 bases and 7 bases, with 9 bases remaining between them. The CDR3 covers 14 residues. CDR1 is LNHNV, CDR2 YYDKDF, per germline (reference sequence). CDR3 DNA sequence: TGTGCCACCAGCAGAAATCCCGGGAATTCACCCCTCCACTTT. Amino acids: CATSRNPGNSPLHF. The full variable domain, in which reference TRBV15 and TRBJ1-6 provide the parts outside the CDR3, is DAMVIQNPRYQVTQFGKPVTLSCSQTLNHNVMYWYQQKSSQAPKLLFHYYDKDFNNEADTPDNFQSRRPNTSFCFLDIRSPGLGDTAMYLCATSRNPGNSPLHFGNGTRLTVT.

This chain uses TRBV14 with TRBJ2-1; D unresolved. Deletions cut 1 base from V and 9 bases from J, with 7 bases between. CDR3 length equals 12 residues. Germline CDR1 reads SGHDN; CDR2 reads FVKESK. CDR3 DNA: TGTGCCAGCAGCCAAGGAGGAAGTGAGCAGTTCTTC. As protein: CASSQGGSEQFF.

This chain links TRBV5-1 with TRBJ2-3; D gene unclear. V gave up 3 bases and J gave up 0 bases, with 8 bases separating them. Germline V gene lookup returns CDR1 SGHRS and CDR2 YFSETQ. The CDR3 is made up of 14 amino acids. As DNA, the CDR3 is TGCGCCAGCAGCTCTTCCGGGAGCACAGATACGCAGTATTTT. Translating gives CASSSSGSTDTQYF. The full variable domain, completed using reference TRBV5-1 and TRBJ2-3, is KAGVTQTPRYLIKTRGQQVTLSCSPISGHRSVSWYQQTPGQGLQFLFEYFSETQRNKGNFPGRFSGRQFSNSRSEMNVSTLELGDSALYLCASSSSGSTDTQYFGPGTRLTVL.

The rearrangement joins TRBV24-1 to TRBJ2-2, with D possibly matching TRBD1 (6 bases). CDR1 is KGHDR, CDR2 SFDVKD, per germline. The CDR3 contains 18 residues. Trimming removed 2 bases from V and 0 bases from J, with 15 bases in between. The CDR3 reads CATSDWVPGHTNTGELFF. CDR3 nucleotide sequence: TGTGCCACCAGTGATTGGGTACCGGGACACACGAACACCGGGGAGCTGTTTTTT.

This rearrangement joins TRBV10-3 to TRBJ2-3; a possible D gene is TRBD2 (5 bases). Trimming stripped 10 bases from V and 2 bases from J, with 13 bases between. The CDR3 is 13 residues long. CDR1 is ENHRY and CDR2 is SYGVKD in the germline V gene. Written as DNA, the CDR3 is TGTGCCAGCTCGGAGGAACCCACAGATACGCAGTATTTT. Protein: CASSEEPTDTQYF.

The chain couples TRBV7-3 to TRBJ2-1, with 9 bases fitting TRBD2. Trimming at V came to 1 base and at J to 9 bases, leaving 10 bases not matched to a gene. The CDR3 covers 16 residues. From germline, CDR1 is SGHTA and CDR2 FQGTGA. The CDR3 bases are TGTGCCAGCAGCTTAATAAGGGCTAGCGGGACGAGTGAGCAGTTCTTC. It is translated as CASSLIRASGTSEQFF.